This T cell receptor (beta chain) was recorded in a study of blood T cell repertoires in COVID-19. Study summary: The samples span acute and convalescent COVID-19 from the United States, Italy and Spain. PBMCs, B-cell-depleted T cells, or T cells provided the cDNA or gDNA that made up the material.

V lost 4 bases to trimming and J lost 5 bases; unmatched junction nucleotides: 10. Germline V gives CDR1 SGHRS, CDR2 YFSETQ. The CDR3 is made up of 17 amino acids. As processed by the authors: Nucleated cell counts were estimated from reference gene primer amplification. Repertoires were generated with immunoSEQ multiplex PCR, while TCRdb's copy carries only in-frame clones and drops some. V, J and clone size were drawn from that table, and D and trimming were deduced from the DNA. The repertoire has about 160,000 clones, roughly 88% of them found once; the top ten carry less than 2.5%. The source material was peripheral blood. The chain uses TRBV5-1 and TRBJ2-2, with 11 bases matching TRBD1. The receptor's source is a man between 18 and 35 years old with acute or convalescent COVID-19. The CDR3 here is CASSPRDRGSWTGELFF. CDR3 nucleotide sequence: TGCGCCAGCAGCCCGAGGGACAGGGGGTCGTGGACCGGGGAGCTGTTTTTT.